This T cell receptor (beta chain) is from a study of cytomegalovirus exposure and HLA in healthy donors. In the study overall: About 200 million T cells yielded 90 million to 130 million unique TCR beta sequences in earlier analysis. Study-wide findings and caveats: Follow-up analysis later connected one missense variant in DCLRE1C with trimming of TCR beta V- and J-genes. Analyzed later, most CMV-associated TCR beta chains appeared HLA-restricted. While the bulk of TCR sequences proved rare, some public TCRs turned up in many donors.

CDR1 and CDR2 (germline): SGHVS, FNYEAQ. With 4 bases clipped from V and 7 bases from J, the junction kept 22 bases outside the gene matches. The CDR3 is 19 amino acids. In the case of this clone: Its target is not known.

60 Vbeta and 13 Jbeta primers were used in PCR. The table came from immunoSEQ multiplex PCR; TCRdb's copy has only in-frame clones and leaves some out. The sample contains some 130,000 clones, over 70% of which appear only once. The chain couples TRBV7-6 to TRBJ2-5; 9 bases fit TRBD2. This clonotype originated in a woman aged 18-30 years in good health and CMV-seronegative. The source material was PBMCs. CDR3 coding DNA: TGTGCCAGCAGCTCCTATGCTGTTAGCGGGAGCTCCCCCGACGGGACCCAGTACTTC. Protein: CASSSYAVSGSSPDGTQYF.